The 16 T cell receptor beta chains in this list originate from one sample, sequenced in a study of cytomegalovirus exposure and HLA in healthy donors. Primers included in the PCR were 60 Vbeta and 13 Jbeta primers. Clones were read by immunoSEQ multiplex PCR, and TCRdb kept only the in-frame ones, dropping some. The sample consists of some 190,000 clones, roughly 80% of them appearing once. Sequencing was carried out using PBMCs. The receptor source for this set is a woman younger than 30 in good health and CMV-seronegative.

The V gene is TRBV4-3, the J gene TRBJ2-7; weak D call: TRBD2 (5 bases). The CDR3 runs to 17 residues. Germline CDR1 LGHNA, CDR2 YSLEER. Trimming cost V 1 base and J 4 bases, with 20 bases left between them. CDR3 sequence: CASSQAISVGVAYEQYF. CDR3 in DNA: TGCGCCAGCAGCCAAGCGATCTCGGTGGGAGTCGCTTACGAGCAGTACTTC.

The chain is built from TRBV15 and TRBJ1-1, with D possibly being TRBD1 (6 bases). Germline V CDR1 and CDR2: LNHNV, YYDKDF (reference sequence). The CDR3 has 15 amino acids. Trimming pared 0 bases from V and 6 bases from J, leaving 14 bases between. This CDR3 reads CATSRDEGGASEAFF. CDR3 in DNA: TGTGCCACCAGCAGAGACGAAGGGGGGGCCTCTGAAGCTTTCTTT. The full variable domain, in which reference TRBV15 and TRBJ1-1 provide the parts outside the CDR3, is DAMVIQNPRYQVTQFGKPVTLSCSQTLNHNVMYWYQQKSSQAPKLLFHYYDKDFNNEADTPDNFQSRRPNTSFCFLDIRSPGLGDTAMYLCATSRDEGGASEAFFGQGTRLTVV.

The chain links TRBV13 to TRBJ2-3; D is unclear. Trimming removed 5 bases at V and 4 bases at J, with 7 bases between. Germline V gene sequence: CDR1 PRHDT, CDR2 FYEKMQ (reference sequence). The CDR3 runs 12 residues. In DNA form, the CDR3 reads TGTGCCAGCAGCCGAGGAGCAGATACGCAGTATTTT. This codes for CASSRGADTQYF.

V is TRBV5-1 and J is TRBJ1-3; perhaps TRBD1 as D (6 bases). Germline V gene sequence: CDR1 SGHRS, CDR2 YFSETQ. The CDR3 runs 15 residues. The V end was cut by 4 bases, the J end by 0 bases, with 11 bases between. The CDR3 sequence is CASSRDRSSGNTIYF. Here the CDR3 DNA reads TGCGCCAGCAGCCGTGACAGGAGCTCTGGAAACACCATATATTTT.

The rearrangement links TRBV4-1 to TRBJ2-7; 9 nucleotides line up with TRBD2. There are 16 residues in the CDR3. In germline, CDR1 is MGHRA, CDR2 YSYEKL. With V trimmed by 4 bases and J by 5 bases, 12 bases remained unmatched. CDR3: CASSRPEAGGRNEQYF. CDR3 DNA sequence: TGCGCCAGCAGCCGCCCCGAGGCGGGAGGGCGGAACGAGCAGTACTTC.

This clone was counted between two and nine times. The chain joins TRBV29-1 to TRBJ2-1, with a weak D call TRBD2 (5 bases). This CDR3 comprises 15 residues. The germline V gene has CDR1 SQVTM and CDR2 ANQGSEA. The V and J ends lost 0 bases and 2 bases respectively, with 11 bases between them. The CDR3 loop is CSVEDPGKAYNEQFF. DNA for the CDR3: TGCAGCGTTGAAGATCCGGGAAAGGCCTACAATGAGCAGTTCTTC.

J is TRBJ1-2 and V is TRBV6-5; D gene ambiguous. The V gene's germline CDR1 is MNHEY and CDR2 SVGAGI. Trimming left V 6 bases short and J 1 base short, with 15 bases between. The CDR3 has 15 residues. CDR3 sequence reads: CASRGKAYINYGYTF. The CDR3 region has the DNA TGTGCCAGCAGGGGCAAGGCTTATATTAACTATGGCTACACCTTC.

The rearrangement links TRBV19 to TRBJ1-1; maybe TRBD1 (5 bases). Germline assignment: CDR1 LNHDA and CDR2 SQIVND (reference sequence). The CDR3 contains 11 residues. V lost 8 bases and J 3 bases, leaving 7 bases between the germline ends. In DNA, the CDR3 is TGTGCCAGTCGGGGGGACACTGAAGCTTTCTTT. Its translation: CASRGDTEAFF.

This clone was recorded a few times. V and J are TRBV7-8 and TRBJ1-4, with a weak D call TRBD1 (5 bases). From germline, CDR1 is SGHVS and CDR2 FQNEAQ. V lost 8 bases and J 7 bases, leaving 17 bases between the germline ends. The CDR3 length is 14 residues. The CDR3 loop reads CASRPSLGREKLFF. The CDR3 nucleotides read TGTGCCAGCCGACCAAGCTTGGGGCGTGAAAAACTGTTTTTT.

This chain connects TRBV29-1 to TRBJ2-1; TRBD1 matches at 8 bases. From germline, CDR1 is SQVTM and CDR2 ANQGSEA. After removal of 1 base from V and 2 bases from J, the junction contained 1 base not matched to a gene. CDR3 length: 14 amino acids. In DNA form, the CDR3 reads TGCAGCGTTGAAGGGACAGGGACCTACAATGAGCAGTTCTTC. This codes for CSVEGTGTYNEQFF.

This clone showed up just a few times. The chain employs TRBV11-3 and TRBJ2-7; D possibly corresponds to TRBD2 (6 bases). Germline CDR1 is SGHNT and CDR2 is YENEEA. V lost 1 base and J lost 0, with 16 bases in between. The CDR3 is 17 residues long. The CDR3 nucleotides read TGTGCCAGCAGCTTAGCGGCAGCGGCGGGACGCTCCTACGAGCAGTACTTC. Translating it yields CASSLAAAAGRSYEQYF.

This rearrangement joins TRBV19 to TRBJ2-5; a weak D match, TRBD2 (6 bases). Trimming left V 4 bases short and J 3 bases short, with 9 bases between. Germline V CDR1 and CDR2: LNHDA, SQIVND (reference sequence). This CDR3 has 13 residues. The CDR3 coding sequence is TGTGCCAGTAGTACCTTAGCGGAAGAGACCCAGTACTTC. The encoded protein is CASSTLAEETQYF.

The chain couples TRBV15 to TRBJ1-2, with 9 positions matching TRBD1. This CDR3 is built from 16 residues. CDR1 and CDR2 from the germline V gene are LNHNV and YYDKDF (reference sequence). After removal of 5 bases from V and 6 bases from J, the junction contained 13 bases not matched to a gene. CDR3 DNA: TGTGCCACCAGCTCATCCTGGGACAGGGTGACAGATGGCTACACCTTC. This translates into CATSSSWDRVTDGYTF.

The CDR3: CASSDSVGSWDRGGETQYF. The CDR3 DNA reads as TGTGCCAGCAGTGACTCGGTAGGGTCCTGGGACAGGGGGGGAGAGACCCAGTACTTC. This chain uses TRBV6-4 with TRBJ2-5, with 11 bases fitting TRBD1. This CDR3 is 19 amino acids long. Looked up from germline, CDR1 is MRHNA and CDR2 is SNTAGT. Unmatched junction bases numbered 13, after V lost 0 bases and J lost 4 bases.

This CDR3 reads CASRLQQGTYEQYF. DNA of the CDR3: TGTGCCAGCAGGCTACAACAGGGAACCTACGAGCAGTACTTC. The V and J genes are TRBV6-1 and TRBJ2-7; perhaps TRBD1 as D (6 bases). Germline V CDR1 and CDR2: MNHNS, SASEGT. The germline V and J ends were trimmed by 6 bases and 2 bases, with 14 bases remaining between them. The length of the CDR3 is 14 residues.

The genes are TRBV28 and TRBJ2-7; TRBD1 aligns across 8 bases. The CDR3 has 18 amino acids. The germline V gene encodes CDR1 MDHEN and CDR2 SYDVKM. The V gene end was trimmed by 5 bases and the J gene end by 3 bases; junction bases not matched to a gene: 18. CDR3 sequence: CASSPRSLGAGGGYEQYF. CDR3 in DNA: TGTGCCAGCAGTCCACGGAGTCTAGGGGCAGGGGGCGGCTACGAGCAGTACTTC.